Below, 28 T cell receptor beta chains from the same sample are listed, as sequenced in a study of cytomegalovirus exposure and HLA in healthy donors. The PCR had 60 Vbeta and 13 Jbeta primers. Here immunoSEQ multiplex PCR was the method, and the copy in TCRdb shows in-frame clones only, minus some. The sample table includes approximately 130,000 clones. The sequenced sample was PBMCs. Every receptor here comes from an older woman in good health and CMV-seronegative.

This chain links TRBV5-1 with TRBJ2-3, with 11 bases fitting TRBD2. CDR1 and CDR2 (germline): SGHRS, YFSETQ. The CDR3 extends over 15 amino acids. Trimming took 7 bases from V and 2 from J; bases not matched to a gene: 6. CDR3 amino acids: CASRQGLAATDTQYF. CDR3 coding DNA: TGCGCCAGCCGCCAGGGACTAGCGGCCACAGATACGCAGTATTTT.

Remarks on this clone: One end of the junction does not line up with germline, which may come from a read error. The rearrangement links TRBV7-7 to TRBJ2-5; 8 positions agree with TRBD1. Germline assignment: CDR1 SSHAT and CDR2 FNYEAQ (reference sequence). CDR3 length: 15 residues. The CDR3 bases are TGTGCTAGCAGCCCCGCAGGACAGGGTTGGGAGACCCAGTACTTC. It specifies CASSPAGQGWETQYF.

This chain links TRBV7-3 with TRBJ2-1; D unclear. Germline CDR1 reads SGHTA; CDR2 reads FQGTGA. The V gene lost 5 bases and the J gene lost 8 bases, with 25 bases spanning the gap. The CDR3 consists of 17 residues. CDR3 sequence (DNA): TGTGCCAGCAGCCCTCTAGGTGGTGCGCATCCGGCCGATGAGCAGTTCTTC. Translating it yields CASSPLGGAHPADEQFF.

This chain links TRBV18 with TRBJ2-1; a possible D gene is TRBD2 (6 bases). V gave up 0 bases and J gave up 9 bases, with 15 bases separating them. Germline loops: CDR1 KGHSH, CDR2 LQKENI. This CDR3 is 15 amino acids long. Written as DNA, the CDR3 is TGTGCCAGCTCACCACCGAGCTATAGCGGACTTGAGCAGTTCTTC. Translating gives CASSPPSYSGLEQFF.

V usage is TRBV2 and J usage is TRBJ2-3; TRBD2 agrees at 7 bases. The CDR3 has 15 residues. Trimming cost V 7 bases and J 0 bases; bases outside gene matches: 7. The germline V gene encodes CDR1 SNHLY and CDR2 FYNNEI. In DNA form, the CDR3 reads TGTGCCAGCATGGGGGGGAGCCCTAGCACAGATACGCAGTATTTT. It encodes CASMGGSPSTDTQYF.

The chain couples TRBV2 to TRBJ2-7, with 8 bases fitting TRBD1. V lost 2 bases, J lost 2 bases, and 8 bases stayed unmatched. CDR1 is SNHLY and CDR2 is FYNNEI in the germline V gene. This CDR3 contains 16 residues. The CDR3 reads CASSELAWDRTYEQYF. The CDR3 DNA sequence: TGTGCCAGCAGTGAATTGGCTTGGGACAGGACCTACGAGCAGTACTTC.

Turning to this clone: Other DNA variants within this sample encode the same CDR3. The rearrangement uses TRBV2 and TRBJ2-2; a weak D match, TRBD1 (5 bases). The CDR3 extends over 13 amino acids. V was shortened by 4 bases and J by 5 bases, with 8 bases between the two germline ends. Germline values: CDR1 SNHLY, CDR2 FYNNEI. CDR3 sequence (DNA): TGTGCCAGCAGTGCCCGACAGACCGGGGAGCTGTTTTTT. Translation: CASSARQTGELFF.

The V and J genes are TRBV29-1 and TRBJ1-4; the match to TRBD1 covers 12 bases. CDR1 is SQVTM and CDR2 is ANQGSEA in the germline V gene. The V segment lost 4 bases and the J segment 11 bases; nucleotides outside the gene matches: 8. This CDR3 region has 14 residues. CDR3 DNA: TGCAGCGTTGCGTCCGGGACAGGGGGCGGTAAACTGTTTTTT. Protein: CSVASGTGGGKLFF.

This CDR3 reads CASSLVLAGVDGYTF. In DNA form, the CDR3 reads TGCGCCAGCAGCTTGGTGTTGGCAGGGGTGGATGGCTACACCTTC. V is TRBV5-1 and J is TRBJ1-2; the D gene is possibly TRBD1 (6 bases). The V end lost 0 bases, the J end lost 6 bases, and 15 bases lay between the germline ends. Germline V lookup: CDR1 SGHRS, CDR2 YFSETQ. The CDR3 is 15 amino acids.

The gene calls are TRBV5-4 and TRBJ1-1; D unresolved. CDR3 length equals 13 residues. Trimming removed 4 bases from V and 8 bases from J, with 15 bases in between. Germline V CDR1 and CDR2: SGHNT, YYREEE (reference sequence). The CDR3 loop is CASSPTDMKEAFF. The CDR3 DNA sequence: TGTGCCAGCAGCCCAACTGACATGAAAGAAGCTTTCTTT.

The V call is TRBV23-1, the J call TRBJ1-1, with 8 bases lining up with TRBD1. TRBV23-1 is classed as an ORF, of uncertain function. V was clipped by 8 bases and J by 4 bases; unmatched bases: 9. The CDR3 has 14 amino acids. CDR3 sequence: CASYTGDRPTEAFF. The CDR3 DNA reads TGCGCCAGCTATACCGGGGACAGGCCCACTGAAGCTTTCTTT.

This rearrangement joins TRBV7-2 to TRBJ2-1; the match to TRBD2 covers 8 bases. The CDR3 runs 15 residues. V gave up 2 bases and J gave up 6 bases; unmatched junction bases: 6. Per germline, CDR1 SGHTA and CDR2 FQGNSA. DNA of the CDR3: TGTGCCAGCAGCTTAACAAGCGGGAGATTCAATGAGCAGTTCTTC. Its protein is CASSLTSGRFNEQFF. Filled out from reference TRBV7-2 and TRBJ2-1, the complete variable domain reads GAGVSQSPSNKVTEKGKDVELRCDPISGHTALYWYRQSLGQGLEFLIYFQGNSAPDKSGLPSDRFSAERTGGSVSTLTIQRTQQEDSAVYLCASSLTSGRFNEQFFGPGTRLTVL.

The J gene is TRBJ2-7, the V gene TRBV29-1; TRBD1 agrees at 8 bases. Germline V gene data show CDR1 as SQVTM and CDR2 as ANQGSEA. The V and J ends lost 4 bases and 3 bases, in that order; junction bases with no gene match: 11. The CDR3 covers 15 residues. The CDR3 loop is CSVGRGRSYVYEQYF. The CDR3 nucleotides are TGCAGCGTTGGCAGGGGGCGCAGTTATGTCTACGAGCAGTACTTC.

The V call is TRBV28, the J call TRBJ1-1; 7 bases match TRBD1. The germline gives CDR1 MDHEN, CDR2 SYDVKM. Losses at the gene ends were 2 bases for V and 11 bases for J; bases not matched to a gene: 8. This CDR3 is 13 amino acids long. CDR3 in amino acids: CASSLGTERRAFF. CDR3 DNA: TGTGCCAGCAGTTTAGGGACAGAGCGAAGGGCTTTCTTT.

The chain carries TRBV2 and TRBJ2-7, with 9 bases lining up with TRBD2. Germline trimming cut 8 bases from V and 3 bases from J; bases unmatched to any gene: 14. CDR1 and CDR2 (germline): SNHLY, FYNNEI. The CDR3 runs to 16 residues. As DNA, the CDR3 is TGTGCCAGCTCTTTGGGGAGGGCTAGCGGGATCTACGAGCAGTACTTC. It translates to CASSLGRASGIYEQYF. The whole variable domain, filled in from reference TRBV2 and TRBJ2-7, reads EPEVTQTPSHQVTQMGQEVILRCVPISNHLYFYWYRQILGQKVEFLVSFYNNEISEKSEIFDDQFSVERPDGSNFTLKIRSTKLEDSAMYFCASSLGRASGIYEQYFGPGTRLTVT.

This chain uses TRBV25-1 with TRBJ1-5, with D perhaps TRBD1 (5 bases). V was pared by 4 bases and J by 0 bases, with 7 bases between. The CDR3 sequence is 14 residues long. Germline-derived CDR1 and CDR2 are MGHDK and SYGVNS. The CDR3 nucleotides are TGTGCCAGCAGTGCAGGGAATAGCAATCAGCCCCAGCATTTT. Translating gives CASSAGNSNQPQHF.

The chain has TRBV2 and TRBJ1-2; TRBD1 agrees at 9 bases. CDR1 is SNHLY, CDR2 FYNNEI, per germline. CDR3 length equals 15 residues. J was trimmed by 2 bases and V by 4 bases; bases with no gene match: 5. CDR3 sequence: CASSGPGTGNYGYTF. Here the CDR3 DNA reads TGTGCCAGCAGTGGTCCCGGGACAGGGAACTATGGCTACACCTTC.

The chain links TRBV14 to TRBJ2-5; 7 nucleotides align to TRBD2. The CDR3 has 17 amino acids. J was trimmed by 7 bases and V by 4 bases; bases with no gene match: 18. The V gene's germline CDR1 is SGHDN and CDR2 FVKESK. The CDR3 coding sequence is TGTGCCAGCAGCCCTCTCCCTCCGGGAGGCCCAACGGGGACCCAGTACTTC. Translating it yields CASSPLPPGGPTGTQYF.

J is TRBJ2-7 and V is TRBV2, with 11 bases aligning to TRBD2. The germline gives CDR1 SNHLY, CDR2 FYNNEI. This CDR3 has 15 amino acids. Trimming cost V 5 bases and J 6 bases; bases outside gene matches: 9. The CDR3 is CASSYLAGGQGEQYF. CDR3 bases: TGTGCCAGCAGTTACTTAGCGGGGGGGCAGGGCGAGCAGTACTTC.

CDR3 nucleotide sequence: TGTGCCAGCAGCCCGTACCGACTAGCGGGAGGCTACGAGCAGTACTTC. This translates into CASSPYRLAGGYEQYF. The V call is TRBV7-8, the J call TRBJ2-7; 13 bases line up with TRBD2. CDR3 length equals 16 residues. Germline lookup yields CDR1 SGHVS and CDR2 FQNEAQ. V lost 5 bases to trimming and J lost 3 bases; unmatched junction nucleotides: 7.

J is TRBJ2-2 and V is TRBV2; 8 nucleotides align to TRBD1. This CDR3 contains 15 residues. The germline V gene has CDR1 SNHLY and CDR2 FYNNEI. V was pared by 7 bases and J by 1 base, with 5 bases of the junction left unmatched. Here the CDR3 reads CASTDRGQNTGELFF. The DNA for the CDR3 is TGTGCCAGCACCGACAGGGGCCAGAACACCGGGGAGCTGTTTTTT.

The DNA of the CDR3 is TGTGCCAGCAGCCTACAGGCCGGCAACGAGCAGTACTTC. Protein product: CASSLQAGNEQYF. The chain carries TRBV7-9 and TRBJ2-7; TRBD1 might be the D (5 bases). This CDR3 comprises 13 residues. Germline loops: CDR1 SEHNR, CDR2 FQNEAQ (reference sequence). The ends were cut back, 5 bases at V and 5 bases at J, with 13 bases in the middle. Looking up the rest from reference TRBV7-9 and TRBJ2-7 gives the full variable domain: DTGVSQNPRHKITKRGQNVTFRCDPISEHNRLYWYRQTLGQGPEFLTYFQNEAQLEKSRLLSDRFSAERPKGSFSTLEIQRTEQGDSAMYLCASSLQAGNEQYFGPGTRLTVT.

The V call is TRBV5-1, the J call TRBJ2-1; 8 nucleotides align to TRBD2. Trimming at V came to 2 bases and at J to 1 base, leaving 2 bases not matched to a gene. CDR1 is SGHRS, CDR2 YFSETQ, per germline. CDR3 size: 15 residues. The CDR3 spells CASSFPSGSYNEQFF. The CDR3 DNA is TGCGCCAGCAGCTTCCCTAGCGGGTCCTACAATGAGCAGTTCTTC.

V gene TRBV19 combines with J gene TRBJ2-2, with TRBD1 matching 7 bases. The CDR3 spans 15 residues. Germline V gene data show CDR1 as LNHDA and CDR2 as SQIVND (reference sequence). V was pared by 4 bases and J by 4 bases, with 6 bases of the junction left unmatched. CDR3 amino acids: CASSTLRQGTGELFF. In DNA form, the CDR3 reads TGTGCCAGTAGTACCCTAAGACAGGGCACCGGGGAGCTGTTTTTT.

The rearrangement joins TRBV19 to TRBJ1-1; a weak D match, TRBD1 (6 bases). This CDR3 contains 15 residues. Germline V gives CDR1 LNHDA, CDR2 SQIVND (reference sequence). V dropped 2 bases and J dropped 4 bases, with 14 bases sitting between them. The CDR3 DNA sequence: TGTGCCAGTAGTATAAACCCACGAGGGGGCACTGAAGCTTTCTTT. Its protein is CASSINPRGGTEAFF.

The chain employs TRBV14 and TRBJ2-2, with a weak D call TRBD1 (5 bases). CDR3 length equals 14 residues. Germline lookup yields CDR1 SGHDN and CDR2 FVKESK. V was trimmed by 4 bases and J by 4 bases, leaving 10 bases between them. The DNA of the CDR3 is TGTGCCAGCAGCCCTACAGGTGTCACCGGGGAGCTGTTTTTT. Protein product: CASSPTGVTGELFF.

The rearrangement joins TRBV15 to TRBJ1-5; D remains ambiguous. Looked up from germline, CDR1 is LNHNV and CDR2 is YYDKDF (reference sequence). Trimming stripped 11 bases from V and 0 bases from J, with 14 bases between. The CDR3 covers 14 residues. CDR3 region: CASGSAYSNQPQHF. CDR3 coding DNA: TGTGCCTCGGGATCCGCGTATAGCAATCAGCCCCAGCATTTT.

The J gene is TRBJ1-1, the V gene TRBV14; D remains unclear. The CDR3 is 17 amino acids. The V gene lost 0 bases and the J gene lost 1 base, with 15 bases spanning the gap. The germline V gene encodes CDR1 SGHDN and CDR2 FVKESK. The CDR3 loop is CASSQEGVIEANTEAFF. The CDR3 DNA sequence: TGTGCCAGCAGCCAAGAGGGAGTGATCGAGGCGAACACTGAAGCTTTCTTT.